The entry below gives a single TCR beta chain sequence along with its context. Clones were read by immunoSEQ multiplex PCR, and TCRdb kept only the in-frame ones, dropping some. The sample has hundreds of thousands of clones, roughly 87% seen once; the top ten hold 1%. Those who participated ranged in age from roughly 18 to 89 years and resided in roughly 26 US areas. Donors were grouped by their self-reported clinical history. The data stem from a study of blood T cell repertoires in COVID-19. The CDR3 sequence is 14 residues long. V trimming: 4 bases; J trimming: 5 bases; junction bases outside the gene matches: 5. The germline V gene has CDR1 SGHRS and CDR2 YFSETQ.

The chain carries TRBV5-1 and TRBJ2-7; the match to TRBD1 covers 11 bases. This receptor was taken from a woman aged 25 to 45 who had recovered from COVID-19. The sample was PBMCs or T cells enriched from blood (not recorded which). CDR3 sequence (DNA): TGCGCCAGCAGCATGGGACAGGGGGTGGACGAGCAGTACTTC. The encoded protein is CASSMGQGVDEQYF.